This T cell receptor (beta chain) was identified in a study of cytomegalovirus exposure and HLA in healthy donors. Study-wide results and caveats: In a later analysis, HLA-C alleles had the fewest associated TCRs, DRB1 alleles the most.

In regard to this clone: Its matching antigen is unknown.

PCR amplification relied on 60 Vbeta primers (plus 13 Jbeta primers). Using immunoSEQ multiplex PCR, the repertoire was profiled, and TCRdb retains in-frame clones only, with some absent. Here the sample spans approximately 170,000 clones, roughly 80% being singletons. V was pared by 4 bases and J by 0 bases, with 4 bases of the junction left unmatched. The CDR3 spans 15 residues. Germline CDR1 and CDR2: SGHRS and YFSETQ. The chain links TRBV5-1 to TRBJ2-3; 8 bases match TRBD1. This receptor was taken from a male donor in good health and CMV-seronegative. The sample was PBMCs. Here the CDR3 reads CASSPTGASTDTQYF. The CDR3 DNA is TGCGCCAGCAGCCCGACAGGGGCCAGCACAGATACGCAGTATTTT. Complete variable domain (other parts from reference TRBV5-1 and TRBJ2-3): KAGVTQTPRYLIKTRGQQVTLSCSPISGHRSVSWYQQTPGQGLQFLFEYFSETQRNKGNFPGRFSGRQFSNSRSEMNVSTLELGDSALYLCASSPTGASTDTQYFGPGTRLTVL.